In its sample, the clone carrying this TCR beta chain was seen a few times. The CDR3 has 15 residues. The germline V gene has CDR1 SGHRS and CDR2 YFSETQ. Germline trimming cut 4 bases from V and 4 bases from J; bases unmatched to any gene: 5. The sample is drawn from a study of T-cell memory formation after mild COVID-19. TCRdb itself ran the 5' RACE reads through MiXCR, one entry per CDR3 protein. Of hundreds of thousands of distinct CDR3 sequences in the sample, roughly 22% were seen once. This TCR was sampled from an adult woman who had mild COVID-19 (a few samples of this study predate the infection). Cell type and time point are not known. Sequenced material: PBMCs or a T cell subset sorted from them (not recorded which). The chain recombines TRBV5-1 with TRBJ1-5, with 10 bases identical to TRBD1. CDR3 in DNA: TGCGCCAGCAGCACAGGGACAGGGGTAAATCAGCCCCAGCATTTT. Residues: CASSTGTGVNQPQHF.